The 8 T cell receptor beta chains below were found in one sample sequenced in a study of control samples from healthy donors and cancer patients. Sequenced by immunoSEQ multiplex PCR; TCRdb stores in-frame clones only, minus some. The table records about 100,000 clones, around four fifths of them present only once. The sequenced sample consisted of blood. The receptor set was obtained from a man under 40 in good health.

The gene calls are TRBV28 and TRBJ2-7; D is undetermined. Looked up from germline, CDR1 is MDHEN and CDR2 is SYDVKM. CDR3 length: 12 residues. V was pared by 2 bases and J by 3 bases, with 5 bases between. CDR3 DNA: TGTGCCAGCAGTTTAGTGAGCTACGAGCAGTACTTC. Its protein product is CASSLVSYEQYF. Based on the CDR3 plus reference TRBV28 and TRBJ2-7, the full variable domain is DVKVTQSSRYLVKRTGEKVFLECVQDMDHENMFWYRQDPGLGLRLIYFSYDVKMKEKGDIPEGYSVSREKKERFSLILESASTNQTSMYLCASSLVSYEQYFGPGTRLTVT.

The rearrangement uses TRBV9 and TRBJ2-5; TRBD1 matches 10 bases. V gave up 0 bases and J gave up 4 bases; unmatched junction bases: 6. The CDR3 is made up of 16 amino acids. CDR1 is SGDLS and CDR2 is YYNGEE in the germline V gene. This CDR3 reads CASSVEGQGLRETQYF. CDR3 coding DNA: TGTGCCAGCAGCGTAGAGGGACAGGGGTTAAGAGAGACCCAGTACTTC.

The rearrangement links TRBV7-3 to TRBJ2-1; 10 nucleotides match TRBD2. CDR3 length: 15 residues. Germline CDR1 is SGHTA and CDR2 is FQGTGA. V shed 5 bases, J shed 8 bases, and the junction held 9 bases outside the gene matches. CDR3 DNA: TGTGCCAGCAGCCTACAGCGGGGGGGCACCCATGAGCAGTTCTTC. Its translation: CASSLQRGGTHEQFF.

The CDR3 loop reads CASSQSTDTQYF. CDR3 sequence (DNA): TGTGCCAGCAGTCAGAGCACAGATACGCAGTATTTT. The rearrangement links TRBV27 to TRBJ2-3; no clear D. Germline-derived CDR1 and CDR2 are MNHEY and SMNVEV (reference sequence). Trimming stripped 5 bases from V and 0 bases from J, with 3 bases between. The CDR3 spans 12 residues.

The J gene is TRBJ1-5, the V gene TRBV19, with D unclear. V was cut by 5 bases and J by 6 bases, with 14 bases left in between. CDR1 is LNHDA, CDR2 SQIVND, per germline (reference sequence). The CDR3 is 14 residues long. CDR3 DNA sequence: TGTGCCAGTAGTTTCCTTGGGTTGGGTCAGCCCCAGCATTTT. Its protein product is CASSFLGLGQPQHF.

CDR3 bases: TGTGCCAGCAGCCAAGGGGAGCGGGTGCACAATGAGCAGTTCTTC. This sequence encodes CASSQGERVHNEQFF. This chain connects TRBV4-2 to TRBJ2-1; tentative D call: TRBD2 (6 bases). The CDR3 runs 15 residues. Germline CDR1 is LGHNA and CDR2 is YNFKEQ. V was trimmed by 1 base and J by 5 bases, leaving 12 bases between them.

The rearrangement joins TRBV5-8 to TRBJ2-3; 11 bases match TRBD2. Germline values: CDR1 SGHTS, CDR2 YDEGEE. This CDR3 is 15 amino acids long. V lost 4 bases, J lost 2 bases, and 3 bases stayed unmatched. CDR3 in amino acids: CASSGTSGYTDTQYF. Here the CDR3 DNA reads TGTGCCAGCAGCGGGACTAGCGGATACACAGATACGCAGTATTTT.

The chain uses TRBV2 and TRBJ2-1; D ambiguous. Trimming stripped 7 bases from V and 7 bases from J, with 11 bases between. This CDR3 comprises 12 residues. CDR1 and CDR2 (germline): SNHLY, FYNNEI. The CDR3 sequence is CASNWGGNEQFF. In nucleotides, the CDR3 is TGTGCCAGCAACTGGGGTGGGAATGAGCAGTTCTTC.